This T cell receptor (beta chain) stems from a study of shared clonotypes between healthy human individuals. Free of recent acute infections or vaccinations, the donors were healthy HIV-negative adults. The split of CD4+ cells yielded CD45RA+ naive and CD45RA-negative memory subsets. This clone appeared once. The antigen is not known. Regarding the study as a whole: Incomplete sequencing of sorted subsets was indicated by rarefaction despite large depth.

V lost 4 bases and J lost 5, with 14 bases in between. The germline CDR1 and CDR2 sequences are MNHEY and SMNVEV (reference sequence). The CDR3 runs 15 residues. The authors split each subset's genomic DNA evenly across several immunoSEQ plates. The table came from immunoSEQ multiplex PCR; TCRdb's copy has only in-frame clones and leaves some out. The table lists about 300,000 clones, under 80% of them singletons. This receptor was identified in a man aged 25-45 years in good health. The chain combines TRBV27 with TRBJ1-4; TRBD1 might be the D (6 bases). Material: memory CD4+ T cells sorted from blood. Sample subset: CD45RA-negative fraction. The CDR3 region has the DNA TGTGCCAGCAGTTCTCACAGGGATTCGAATGAAAAACTGTTTTTT. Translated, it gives CASSSHRDSNEKLFF.